The sequence of this T cell receptor beta chain was determined in a study of monozygotic twins with inflammatory bowel disease. On this clonotype itself: The antigen is not known.

Germline V gene lookup returns CDR1 DFQATT and CDR2 SNEGSKA (reference sequence). The CDR3 is made up of 14 amino acids. Findings of the study overall: A single strong clonotype or signal linked to IBD was not supported.

Reprocessing the 5' RACE reads, TCRdb reports a single entry for every CDR3 protein and omits DNA. In total, the table holds around 190,000 distinct CDR3 sequences. Sequenced material: blood. The TCR was taken from a human donor with ulcerative colitis or Crohn's disease, or a healthy co-twin of an affected twin (not recorded which). The rearrangement uses TRBV20-1 and TRBJ2-5; the TCRdb D gene call, TRBD1, has no DNA to confirm it. CDR3 loop: CSAPLQGAGETQYF.